This TCR beta chain was identified during a study of blood T cell repertoires in COVID-19. Using immunoSEQ multiplex PCR, the repertoire was profiled, and TCRdb retains in-frame clones only, with some absent. The table has about 220,000 clones, approximately 84% seen once. Material for sequencing was peripheral blood. The receptor comes from a woman aged 55-75 years with acute or convalescent COVID-19.

The CDR3 protein is CAWNHGEKLFF. The CDR3 nucleotides read TGTGCCTGGAACCACGGTGAAAAACTGTTTTTT. The gene calls are TRBV30 and TRBJ1-4; D is unclear. In germline, CDR1 is GTSNPN, CDR2 SVGIG (reference sequence). The CDR3 contains 11 residues. The V and J ends lost 4 bases and 7 bases respectively, with 7 bases between them.